Below, 13 T cell receptor beta chains from the same sample are listed, as sequenced in a study of shared clonotypes between healthy human individuals. Profiling relied on immunoSEQ multiplex PCR, and the TCRdb table lists in-frame clones only, not all of them. The data contain roughly 100,000 clones, approximately 65% of them singletons. Sequencing input: memory CD8+ T cells sorted from blood. The subset denotes: CD45RO+ cells pooled with CCR7-negative TemRA cells. The receptors derive from a woman aged 25 to 39 in good health.

This clone was seen at least ten times. The rearrangement links TRBV25-1 to TRBJ2-5; no definite D call. Germline-derived CDR1 and CDR2 are MGHDK and SYGVNS. The CDR3 is made up of 15 amino acids. V was pared by 4 bases and J by 5 bases, with 17 bases between. CDR3 amino acids: CASSGSDRIGETQYF. The CDR3 nucleotides are TGTGCCAGCAGTGGGTCGGATCGGATAGGGGAGACCCAGTACTTC. The full variable domain, with the rest looked up from reference TRBV25-1 and TRBJ2-5, is EADIYQTPRYLVIGTGKKITLECSQTMGHDKMYWYQQDPGMELHLIHYSYGVNSTEKGDLSSESTVSRIRTEHFPLTLESARPSHTSQYLCASSGSDRIGETQYFGPGTRLLVL.

This CDR3 is CASSSKGDYQETQYF. Here the CDR3 DNA reads TGTGCCAGCAGCTCCAAGGGGGATTACCAAGAGACCCAGTACTTC. The J gene is TRBJ2-5, the V gene TRBV9, with a weak D call TRBD1 (6 bases). CDR1 is SGDLS, CDR2 YYNGEE, per germline. Trimming shortened V by 4 bases and J by 0 bases, and 13 bases separated the two germline ends. The CDR3 spans 15 residues.

This clone was picked up many times. This chain uses TRBV6-4 with TRBJ2-1; weak D call: TRBD2 (6 bases). The germline V gene encodes CDR1 MRHNA and CDR2 SNTAGT. The CDR3 covers 14 residues. The V end was cut by 3 bases, the J end by 7 bases, with 13 bases between. CDR3 sequence: CASSESSERNEQFF. CDR3 DNA sequence: TGTGCCAGCAGTGAGTCTAGCGAGAGAAATGAGCAGTTCTTC.

This clone has just a few counts. The chain has TRBV7-8 and TRBJ2-7; D possibly corresponds to TRBD1 (6 bases). Germline V CDR1 and CDR2: SGHVS, FQNEAQ. Trimming removed 2 bases at V and 1 base at J, with 12 bases between. The length of the CDR3 is 15 residues. CDR3 nucleotides: TGTGCCAGCAGCTTATTCCAGGGGTCGTCCTACGAGCAGTACTTC. Its translation is CASSLFQGSSYEQYF.

The rearrangement uses TRBV6-1 and TRBJ2-3, with TRBD1 matching over 8 bases. Germline loops: CDR1 MNHNS, CDR2 SASEGT. The CDR3 loop spans 15 amino acids. The J segment lost 5 bases and the V segment lost 1 base, leaving 5 bases of the junction unmatched. The CDR3 loop reads CASSEGQGAVDTQYF. Here the CDR3 DNA reads TGTGCCAGCAGTGAAGGTCAGGGGGCTGTAGATACGCAGTATTTT.

The J gene is TRBJ2-5, the V gene TRBV19; 9 bases map to TRBD2. Per germline, CDR1 LNHDA and CDR2 SQIVND (reference sequence). The CDR3 loop spans 16 amino acids. V shed 5 bases, J shed 2 bases, and the junction held 9 bases outside the gene matches. CDR3 sequence (DNA): TGTGCCAGTAGTGATAGACTAGCGGCAGGACAAGAGACCCAGTACTTC. Translated, it gives CASSDRLAAGQETQYF.

The gene calls are TRBV2 and TRBJ1-4, with D maybe TRBD1 (5 bases). Trimming shortened V by 2 bases and J by 8 bases, and 18 bases separated the two germline ends. The CDR3 is 16 amino acids. Germline-derived CDR1 and CDR2 are SNHLY and FYNNEI. CDR3 DNA: TGTGCCAGCAGTGAATCCGGCGGCAGGGAGGCGGAAAAACTGTTTTTT. As protein: CASSESGGREAEKLFF. Looking up the rest from reference TRBV2 and TRBJ1-4 gives the full variable domain: EPEVTQTPSHQVTQMGQEVILRCVPISNHLYFYWYRQILGQKVEFLVSFYNNEISEKSEIFDDQFSVERPDGSNFTLKIRSTKLEDSAMYFCASSESGGREAEKLFFGSGTQLSVL.

V is TRBV19 and J is TRBJ2-2, with D unclear. Germline V gene data show CDR1 as LNHDA and CDR2 as SQIVND (reference sequence). CDR3 length: 14 residues. Trimming cost V 1 base and J 2 bases, with 5 bases left between them. The CDR3 is CASSIVRNTGELFF. In DNA, the CDR3 is TGTGCCAGTAGTATAGTTAGAAACACCGGGGAGCTGTTTTTT.

This chain connects TRBV9 to TRBJ2-2; D gene ambiguous. From germline, CDR1 is SGDLS and CDR2 YYNGEE. V was trimmed by 4 bases and J by 0 bases, leaving 16 bases between them. This CDR3 has 17 residues. In nucleotides, the CDR3 is TGTGCCAGCAGCTCCCCCAAAACGGACGCGAACACCGGGGAGCTGTTTTTT. Amino acid sequence: CASSSPKTDANTGELFF.

This chain uses TRBV15 with TRBJ1-1, with D maybe TRBD1 (6 bases). This CDR3 has 13 amino acids. CDR1 and CDR2 from the germline V gene are LNHNV and YYDKDF (reference sequence). Trimming shortened V by 9 bases and J by 1 base, and 12 bases separated the two germline ends. CDR3 region: CATEQGQNTEAFF. CDR3 nucleotide sequence: TGTGCCACGGAACAGGGTCAGAACACTGAAGCTTTCTTT.

The chain employs TRBV5-1 and TRBJ2-7; D remains ambiguous. The CDR3 is 15 amino acids. Trimming removed 4 bases from V and 2 bases from J, with 16 bases in between. Germline CDR1 reads SGHRS; CDR2 reads YFSETQ. The CDR3 DNA follows: TGCGCCAGCAGCCCGGACGTGATGTACCCCTACGAGCAGTACTTC. Amino acids: CASSPDVMYPYEQYF.

The chain has TRBV7-9 and TRBJ1-1; D is possibly TRBD1 (5 bases). V dropped 7 bases and J dropped 5 bases, with 11 bases sitting between them. The length of the CDR3 is 12 residues. Germline-derived CDR1 and CDR2 are SEHNR and FQNEAQ (reference sequence). The CDR3 nucleotides read TGTGCCAGCACCCCGGGGGGGACTGAAGCTTTCTTT. Encoded protein: CASTPGGTEAFF.

This chain uses TRBV28 with TRBJ2-7, with D possibly matching TRBD2 (6 bases). Germline V gene sequence: CDR1 MDHEN, CDR2 SYDVKM. Deletions cut 6 bases from V and 3 bases from J, with 12 bases between. The CDR3 extends over 13 amino acids. CDR3 sequence reads: CASSSLEGYEQYF. The CDR3, as DNA: TGTGCCAGCAGCTCTTTGGAGGGCTACGAGCAGTACTTC.